This entry concerns a single TCR beta chain. The sample comes from a study of siplizumab effects on memory and regulatory T cells. This CDR3 spans 13 amino acids. Per the germline V gene, CDR1 is KGHSH and CDR2 is LQKENI. The V end lost 8 bases, the J end lost 5 bases, and 15 bases lay between the germline ends. TCRdb's copy holds only in-frame clones and misses some; the assay was immunoSEQ multiplex PCR. The table has over 100,000 clones, just over 90% seen once; the top ten hold about 0.78%. This TCR was recovered from a human donor in good health. This rearrangement joins TRBV18 to TRBJ1-1; no reliable D call. Specimen: Tregs sorted from blood. CDR3 nucleotide sequence: TGTGCCAGCCCAGTTCCTGGGGTAACTGAAGCTTTCTTT. Translation: CASPVPGVTEAFF. The full variable domain, with the rest looked up from reference TRBV18 and TRBJ1-1, is NAGVMQNPRHLVRRRGQEARLRCSPMKGHSHVYWYRQLPEEGLKFMVYLQKENIIDESGMPKERFSAEFPKEGPSILRIQQVVRGDSAAYFCASPVPGVTEAFFGQGTRLTVV.